The 7 T cell receptor beta chains below all came from one sample that was sequenced in a study of T cell repertoires in cytomegalovirus infection. TCRdb independently ran MiXCR on the reads; one entry per CDR3 protein. The sample yields about 310,000 distinct CDR3 sequences, about a sixth seen once. The sample was PBMCs. The receptor source for this set is a human donor in good health (CMV status not recorded). Some clones in this sample may be carry-over from other donors' samples.

The J gene is TRBJ1-6, the V gene TRBV10-3; tentative D call: TRBD1 (5 bases). CDR3 size: 14 residues. V was pared by 11 bases and J by 0 bases, with 11 bases between. Germline V gene data show CDR1 as ENHRY and CDR2 as SYGVKD. The CDR3 here is CAAKQDSYNSPLHF. The CDR3 nucleotides read TGTGCCGCCAAACAGGACTCCTATAATTCACCCCTCCACTTT.

This chain joins TRBV7-2 and TRBJ2-1; D not certain. This CDR3 comprises 13 residues. Germline V gene lookup returns CDR1 SGHTA and CDR2 FQGNSA. Trimming pared 0 bases from V and 6 bases from J, leaving 6 bases between. CDR3 bases: TGTGCCAGCAGCTTAGCGTCCAGCAATGAGCAGTTCTTC. Translated, it gives CASSLASSNEQFF.

This clonotype has ten or more counts. The chain couples TRBV7-6 to TRBJ2-7; 7 nucleotides match TRBD1. Looked up from germline, CDR1 is SGHVS and CDR2 is FNYEAQ. There are 16 residues in the CDR3. After removal of 5 bases from V and 1 base from J, the junction contained 11 bases not matched to a gene. The CDR3: CASSQRQGSVSYEQYF. As DNA, the CDR3 is TGTGCCAGCAGCCAACGACAGGGTAGTGTTTCCTACGAGCAGTACTTC.

The rearrangement links TRBV28 to TRBJ1-2, with D unclear. The CDR3 runs 15 residues. Trimming stripped 3 bases from V and 5 bases from J, with 16 bases between. Looked up from germline, CDR1 is MDHEN and CDR2 is SYDVKM. Written as DNA, the CDR3 is TGTGCCAGCAGTTTCGATCCAGGACGGGGATATGGCTACACCTTC. Amino acids: CASSFDPGRGYGYTF.

This clonotype was observed at least ten times. This chain connects TRBV6-2 or TRBV6-3 to TRBJ1-5; no definite D call. There are 16 residues in the CDR3. Germline lookup yields CDR1 MNHEY and CDR2 SVGEGT. V was shortened by 8 bases and J by 4 bases, with 21 bases between the two germline ends. In DNA form, the CDR3 reads TGTGCCAGCGACAAACGGAGTGTCCTACGGAATCAGCCCCAGCATTTT. Encoded protein: CASDKRSVLRNQPQHF.

This clonotype was seen only a few times. The J gene is TRBJ1-1, the V gene TRBV5-4; 8 bases align to TRBD1. Germline V gene lookup returns CDR1 SGHNT and CDR2 YYREEE (reference sequence). The V gene end was trimmed by 0 bases and the J gene end by 5 bases; junction bases not matched to a gene: 9. CDR3 length equals 16 residues. Here the CDR3 reads CASSLGQGAPVTEAFF. CDR3 bases: TGTGCCAGCAGCTTGGGCCAGGGGGCCCCGGTGACTGAAGCTTTCTTT.

This clonotype was observed at least ten times. The rearrangement joins TRBV7-6 to TRBJ2-1, with 7 nucleotides matching TRBD2. The CDR3 is 15 residues long. Germline values: CDR1 SGHVS, CDR2 FNYEAQ. J lost 2 bases, V lost 4 bases, and 5 bases had no gene match. CDR3 residues: CASSSWGGTYNEQFF. In nucleotides, the CDR3 is TGTGCCAGCAGCTCCTGGGGGGGGACCTACAATGAGCAGTTCTTC. The full variable domain, its missing parts supplied by reference TRBV7-6 and TRBJ2-1, is GAGVSQSPRYKVTKRGQDVALRCDPISGHVSLYWYRQALGQGPEFLTYFNYEAQQDKSGLPNDRFSAERPEGSISTLTIQRTEQRDSAMYRCASSSWGGTYNEQFFGPGTRLTVL.